The subject of this entry is one T cell receptor beta chain. This record belongs to a study of blood T cell repertoires in COVID-19. In the study overall: Samples came from the United States, Italy and Spain, spanning acute and convalescent COVID-19.

Original handling: Reference gene primer amplification in the assay estimated nucleated cell counts. Some clones are missing from TCRdb's copy, which holds only in-frame ones; the method was immunoSEQ multiplex PCR. That table furnishes V, J and clone size, whereas the DNA furnished D and trimming. The repertoire holds about 220,000 clones, with around 80% as singletons. Input material: peripheral blood. The receptor comes from a young man with active or convalescent COVID-19.

The CDR3 reads CASSQTDSSPLHF. CDR3 DNA: TGCGCCAGCAGCCAAACTGACAGTTCACCCCTCCACTTT. The chain has TRBV4-3 and TRBJ1-6; D perhaps matches TRBD1 (5 bases). V lost 2 bases to trimming and J lost 9 bases, with 8 bases between them. The CDR3 spans 13 residues. The V gene's germline CDR1 is LGHNA and CDR2 YSLEER.